The source of this T cell receptor beta chain is a study of blood T cell repertoires in COVID-19. Overall study: Whether acute or convalescent, the COVID-19 samples came from the United States, Italy and Spain.

This CDR3 is built from 15 residues. Trimming cost V 4 bases and J 2 bases; bases outside gene matches: 6. CDR1 is SEHNR, CDR2 FQNEAQ, per germline (reference sequence). Original handling: Estimated nucleated cell counts came from reference gene primer amplification. Method: immunoSEQ multiplex PCR; TCRdb's copy keeps in-frame clones and lacks some. V and J calls and clone size are copied from that table; D and trimming were computed from the DNA. The data show about 3,800 clones, roughly nine tenths seen once. The TCR comes from a man aged 50 to 60 with active COVID-19. The chain employs TRBV7-9 and TRBJ2-7; 9 bases map to TRBD2. Sequencing was carried out using peripheral blood. The CDR3 coding sequence is TGTGCCAGCAGCTCCACTGGCGGGAGGGCCTACGAGCAGTACTTC. Its protein product is CASSSTGGRAYEQYF.